The sequence of this T cell receptor (beta chain) was determined in a study of blood T cell repertoires in COVID-19 (TCRdb year 2020). The study in broad terms: The collaborator samples originated in the United States, Italy and Spain and spanned the acute and convalescent phases of COVID-19. The sample metadata nearly always contained a de-identified subject ID, COVID-19 status, age in years and sex. The material from the prospective study consisted of cDNA or gDNA derived from T cells, B-cell-depleted T cells, or PBMCs. The samples were drawn from two sources: the first 160 participants of the ongoing ImmuneRACE study, and over 950 subjects contributed by 6 global collaborators. The repertoires were made available in a free public database intended to serve as a resource for research on the immune response to SARS-CoV-2. Deeply sampled blood TCRbeta repertoires from subjects exposed to, actively infected with, or recovered from COVID-19 were included in the dataset. Where HLA class I and class II types were available, the types were taken from metadata supplied by the sample provider, not from assay-based typing. The study at large found these results: The amount of clinical and demographic metadata varied by source and participant and was provided uncurated.

TCRbeta CDR3 regions were amplified from genomic DNA using the immunoSEQ Assay, a bias-controlled multiplex PCR. The published analysis was carried out like this. Nucleated cell counts per sample were estimated from amplification of reference gene primers within the assay. Sequence reads were collapsed and filtered to measure the absolute abundance of every unique TCRbeta CDR3 rearrangement. For each sample, productive Simpson clonality was calculated as the square root of Simpson's diversity index over productive rearrangements. TCRdb holds this immuneACCESS table with in-frame rearrangements only. Some clones are missing; in checked studies, unresolved V genes explain under half, and the rest has no known cause. V and J calls plus clone size are reproduced from that table; the DNA served to infer D and trimming. This sample holds about 380,000 clones; about 85% were observed only once. The leading ten clones occupy approximately 3.6% of the sample.

From the cysteine through the phenylalanine, the CDR3 covers 13 amino acids. This entry keeps only the CDR3 DNA: 39 bases, framed from base 1. In the germline V gene (reference sequence), CDR1 corresponds to GTSNPN and CDR2 to SVGIG. V was cut back by 1 base and J by 3 bases, leaving a gap of 10 bases between them. The collaborating institutions used their own protocols to collect whole blood in K2EDTA tubes. For TCRbeta analysis, collaborators shipped samples as frozen whole blood, isolated PBMCs, or DNA extracted from either of those sample types. A few counts support this clone. Its antigen is not yet known. No base-level quality is on record; no much larger clone is a single base apart.

This sequence was found in a woman aged 18-29 years with acute or convalescent COVID-19. Sequenced material: peripheral blood. The sequence links TRBV30 to TRBJ2-7, with a tentative D gene TRBD1 over 5 matching bases. Here is the DNA: TGTGCCTGGAGTGGTTGGACACTCTACGAGCAGTACTTC. The encoded protein is CAWSGWTLYEQYF.